What follows are 9 T cell receptor beta chains derived from one specimen sequenced in a study of cytomegalovirus exposure and HLA in healthy donors. The PCR used 60 Vbeta and 13 Jbeta primers. Assay: immunoSEQ multiplex PCR; the TCRdb copy retains only in-frame clones and omits some. The table lists roughly 160,000 clones, 80% of them singletons. Sequences were obtained from PBMCs. These receptors were taken from a man between 25 and 39 years old in good health and CMV-seronegative.

V usage is TRBV7-9 and J usage is TRBJ2-5; 7 nucleotides align to TRBD1. The CDR3 loop spans 13 amino acids. Germline-derived CDR1 and CDR2 are SEHNR and FQNEAQ (reference sequence). J was trimmed by 5 bases and V by 8 bases; bases with no gene match: 8. CDR3 residues: CASDKGASETQYF. DNA of the CDR3: TGTGCCAGCGATAAGGGGGCTAGTGAGACCCAGTACTTC. The whole variable domain, filled in from reference TRBV7-9 and TRBJ2-5, reads DTGVSQNPRHKITKRGQNVTFRCDPISEHNRLYWYRQTLGQGPEFLTYFQNEAQLEKSRLLSDRFSAERPKGSFSTLEIQRTEQGDSAMYLCASDKGASETQYFGPGTRLLVL.

J is TRBJ2-7 and V is TRBV10-3; a possible D gene is TRBD2 (5 bases). The CDR3 loop spans 13 amino acids. The V and J ends lost 7 bases and 6 bases respectively, with 16 bases between them. CDR1 and CDR2 from the germline V gene are ENHRY and SYGVKD. CDR3: CAIKRVASGEQYF. In DNA form, the CDR3 reads TGTGCCATCAAGAGGGTCGCCAGCGGCGAGCAGTACTTC.

In this sample, this clone turned up once. This chain links TRBV13 with TRBJ1-6; no reliable D call. Germline CDR1 reads PRHDT; CDR2 reads FYEKMQ (reference sequence). The CDR3 spans 16 residues. The germline V and J ends were trimmed by 4 bases and 8 bases, with 18 bases remaining between them. CDR3 sequence reads: CASSSPGSAGDSPLHF. The CDR3 nucleotides read TGTGCCAGCAGCTCTCCGGGCTCCGCCGGGGATTCACCCCTCCACTTT. Full variable domain (outside the CDR3, taken from reference TRBV13 and TRBJ1-6): AAGVIQSPRHLIKEKRETATLKCYPIPRHDTVYWYQQGPGQDPQFLISFYEKMQSDKGSIPDRFSAQQFSDYHSELNMSSLELGDSALYFCASSSPGSAGDSPLHFGNGTRLTVT.

This clone turned up a few times. The CDR3 sequence is CASSPLTGPNTEAFF. The CDR3 DNA is TGTGCCAGCAGTCCACTTACAGGCCCGAACACTGAAGCTTTCTTT. The V call is TRBV6-1, the J call TRBJ1-1; TRBD1 is a possible D gene (5 bases). There are 15 residues in the CDR3. Germline V gene data show CDR1 as MNHNS and CDR2 as SASEGT. The V end lost 5 bases, the J end lost 1 base, and 14 bases lay between the germline ends.

This sequence joins TRBV5-4 and TRBJ1-4, with 10 bases that match TRBD1. Germline V gives CDR1 SGHNT, CDR2 YYREEE (reference sequence). V lost 2 bases and J lost 8; bases outside the gene matches: 3. The length of the CDR3 is 14 residues. CDR3 loop: CASSFGTGAEKLFF. The CDR3 DNA reads as TGTGCCAGCAGCTTCGGGACAGGGGCGGAAAAACTGTTTTTT.

CDR3 amino acids: CASIISRGANTEAFF. CDR3 nucleotide sequence: TGTGCCAGCATAATTTCCAGGGGGGCTAACACTGAAGCTTTCTTT. V usage is TRBV6-1 and J usage is TRBJ1-1; TRBD1 aligns across 7 bases. The CDR3 is made up of 15 amino acids. Trimming at V came to 7 bases and at J to 2 bases, leaving 10 bases not matched to a gene. In germline, CDR1 is MNHNS, CDR2 SASEGT.

The chain joins TRBV9 to TRBJ1-2; TRBD1 matches 7 bases. The CDR3 is made up of 16 amino acids. Unmatched junction bases numbered 10, after V lost 4 bases and J lost 1 base. From germline, CDR1 is SGDLS and CDR2 YYNGEE. The CDR3 DNA reads as TGTGCCAGCAGCCAAGATAACAGGGGCCGTAACTATGGCTACACCTTC. It yields the protein CASSQDNRGRNYGYTF.

This clone has just one count. The chain recombines TRBV6-5 with TRBJ2-5; 9 bases are a match to TRBD1. The CDR3 loop spans 14 amino acids. Germline-derived CDR1 and CDR2 are MNHEY and SVGAGI. V was clipped by 4 bases and J by 3 bases; unmatched bases: 3. Here the CDR3 DNA reads TGTGCCAGCAGTTTAACAGGGGGCAAAGAGACCCAGTACTTC. Residues: CASSLTGGKETQYF.

The genes are TRBV28 and TRBJ1-5; D remains unclear. Germline V CDR1 and CDR2: MDHEN, SYDVKM. The CDR3 is 12 residues long. The V and J ends lost 7 bases and 10 bases respectively, with 14 bases between them. The CDR3 sequence is CASKQRPGPQHF. The CDR3 DNA is TGTGCCAGCAAGCAGCGCCCCGGACCCCAGCATTTT.